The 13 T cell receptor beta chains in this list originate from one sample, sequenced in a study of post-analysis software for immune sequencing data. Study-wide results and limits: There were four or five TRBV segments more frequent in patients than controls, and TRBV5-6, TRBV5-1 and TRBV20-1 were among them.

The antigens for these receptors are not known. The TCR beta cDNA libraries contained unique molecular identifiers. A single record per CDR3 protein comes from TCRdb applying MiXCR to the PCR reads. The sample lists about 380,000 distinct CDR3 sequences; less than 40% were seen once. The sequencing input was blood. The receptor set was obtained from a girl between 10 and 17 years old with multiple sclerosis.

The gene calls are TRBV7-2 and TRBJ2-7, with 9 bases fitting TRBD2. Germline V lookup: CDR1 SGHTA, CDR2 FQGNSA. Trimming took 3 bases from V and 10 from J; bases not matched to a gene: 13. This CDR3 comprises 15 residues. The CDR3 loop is CASSLDLGTSQPQYF. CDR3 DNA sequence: TGTGCCAGCAGCTTGGACCTCGGGACTAGCCAACCTCAGTACTTC.

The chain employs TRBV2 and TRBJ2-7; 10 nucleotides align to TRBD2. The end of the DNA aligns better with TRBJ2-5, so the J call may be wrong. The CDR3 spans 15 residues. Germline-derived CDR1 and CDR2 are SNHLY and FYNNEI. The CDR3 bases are TGTGCCAGCAGTGAGGAGCGGGGGGGCAGGGAGACCCAGTACTTC. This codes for CASSEERGGRETQYF.

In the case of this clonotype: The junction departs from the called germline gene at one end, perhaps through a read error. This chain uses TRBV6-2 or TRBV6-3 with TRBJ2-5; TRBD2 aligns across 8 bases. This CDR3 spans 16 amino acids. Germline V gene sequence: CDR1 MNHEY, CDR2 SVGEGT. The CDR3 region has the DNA TGTGCCGGCAGACCCTGGAGCGGGGGCCTCCAAGAGACCCAGTACTTC. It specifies CAGRPWSGGLQETQYF.

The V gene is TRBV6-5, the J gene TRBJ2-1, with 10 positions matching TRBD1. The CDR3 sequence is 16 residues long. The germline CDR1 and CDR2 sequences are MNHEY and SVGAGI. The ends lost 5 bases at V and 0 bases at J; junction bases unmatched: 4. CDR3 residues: CASSTRTGGSYNEQFF. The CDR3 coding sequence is TGTGCCAGCAGTACCCGGACAGGGGGCTCCTACAATGAGCAGTTCTTC.

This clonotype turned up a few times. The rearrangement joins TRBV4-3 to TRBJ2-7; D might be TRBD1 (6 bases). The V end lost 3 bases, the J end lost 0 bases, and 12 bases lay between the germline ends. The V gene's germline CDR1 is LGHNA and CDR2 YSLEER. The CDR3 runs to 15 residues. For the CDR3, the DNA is TGCGCCAGCAGCCATGGGACACAGCCCTCCTACGAGCAGTACTTC. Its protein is CASSHGTQPSYEQYF.

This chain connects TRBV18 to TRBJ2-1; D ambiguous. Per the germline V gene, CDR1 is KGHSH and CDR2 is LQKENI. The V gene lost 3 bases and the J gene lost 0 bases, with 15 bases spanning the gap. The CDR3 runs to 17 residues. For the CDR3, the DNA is TGTGCCAGCTCACCTTTCCGGAACCCGAGCTCCTACAATGAGCAGTTCTTC. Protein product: CASSPFRNPSSYNEQFF.

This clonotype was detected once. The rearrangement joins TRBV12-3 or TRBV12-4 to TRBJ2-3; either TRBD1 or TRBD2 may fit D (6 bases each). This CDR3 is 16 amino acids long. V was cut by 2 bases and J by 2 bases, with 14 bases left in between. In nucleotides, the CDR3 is TGTGCCAGCAGTTTACAATGGGGGGCGACCACAGATACGCAGTATTTT. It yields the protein CASSLQWGATTDTQYF.

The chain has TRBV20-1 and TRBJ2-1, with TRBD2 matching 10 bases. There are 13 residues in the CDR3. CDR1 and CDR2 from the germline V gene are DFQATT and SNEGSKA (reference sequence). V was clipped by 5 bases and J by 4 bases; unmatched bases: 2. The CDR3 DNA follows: TGCAGTGCTGGACTAGCGGTTTACAATGAGCAGTTCTTC. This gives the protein CSAGLAVYNEQFF.

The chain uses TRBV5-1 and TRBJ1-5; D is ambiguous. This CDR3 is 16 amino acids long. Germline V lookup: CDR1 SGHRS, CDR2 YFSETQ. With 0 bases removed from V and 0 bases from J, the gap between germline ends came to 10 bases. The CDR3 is CASSLDGGNSNQPQHF. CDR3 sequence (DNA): TGCGCCAGCAGCTTGGATGGCGGCAATAGCAATCAGCCCCAGCATTTT.

CDR3 coding DNA: TGCAGTGCTAGAGGGGGTCTCCTCTACAATGAGCAGTTCTTC. Its translation is CSARGGLLYNEQFF. The chain uses TRBV20-1 and TRBJ2-1; no firm D call. V lost 1 base, J lost 3 bases, and 10 bases lay in between. Germline CDR1 is DFQATT and CDR2 is SNEGSKA (reference sequence). The length of the CDR3 is 14 residues.

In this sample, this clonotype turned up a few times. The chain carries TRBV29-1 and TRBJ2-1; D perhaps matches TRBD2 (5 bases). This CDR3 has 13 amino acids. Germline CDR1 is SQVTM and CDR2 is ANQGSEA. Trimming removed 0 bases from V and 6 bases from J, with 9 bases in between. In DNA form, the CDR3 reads TGCAGCGTTGAAGAATCGGGGTCCAATGAGCAGTTCTTC. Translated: CSVEESGSNEQFF.

The CDR3, as DNA: TGTGCCAGCAGCCCCCCTTTGACCTTC. It specifies CASSPPLTF. The rearrangement uses TRBV6-6 and TRBJ1-2; D remains ambiguous. The V and J ends lost 6 bases and 14 bases respectively, with 10 bases between them. The CDR3 totals 9 residues. Looked up from germline, CDR1 is MNHNY and CDR2 is SVGAGI (reference sequence).

The chain's CDR3 is CASSLRSGANEQFF. CDR3 in DNA: TGTGCCAGCAGCCTACGATCGGGTGCAAATGAGCAGTTCTTC. The chain is built from TRBV7-9 and TRBJ2-1; no clear D gene. Germline lookup yields CDR1 SEHNR and CDR2 FQNEAQ (reference sequence). V lost 5 bases and J lost 7, with 15 bases in between. The CDR3 extends over 14 amino acids.